This T cell receptor beta chain is from a study of human T cells and chemical hapten exposure. Study overall: Patients, chiefly female, had alopecia areata, totalis or universalis.

Time point of the sample: patch test 1, 2 weeks after DPC sensitization. Treatment indicated: therapeutic diphenylcyclopropenone sensitization with weekly scalp DPC. Germline V gene sequence: CDR1 MNHNS, CDR2 SASEGT. The J segment lost 0 bases and the V segment lost 5 bases, leaving 12 bases of the junction unmatched. This CDR3 region has 19 residues. MiXCR was run by TCRdb on the RACE reads, yielding one entry per CDR3 protein. The sample lists 80,000 to 95,000 distinct CDR3 sequences, about 10% occurring once. This material consisted of whole blood, taken in connection with sensitization to the hapten diphenylcyclopropenone (DPC). The chain joins TRBV6-1 to TRBJ2-3, with TRBD2 matching over 12 bases. The clonotype was recovered from a woman aged 50 to 60 with alopecia areata. Some clones in this sample may be carry-over from other donors' samples. CDR3 bases: TGTGCCAGCAGTCCCGCGGCAGGGGGGACTAGCGGGAGCACAGATACGCAGTATTTT. Protein sequence: CASSPAAGGTSGSTDTQYF.